This T cell receptor (beta chain) comes out of a study of cytomegalovirus exposure and HLA in healthy donors. The CDR3 totals 11 residues. The V end lost 10 bases, the J end lost 4 bases, and 10 bases lay between the germline ends. The germline gives CDR1 SNHLY, CDR2 FYNNEI. The PCR was carried out with 60 Vbeta primers and 13 Jbeta primers. Some clones are missing from TCRdb's copy, which holds only in-frame ones; the method was immunoSEQ multiplex PCR. Of roughly 99,000 clones listed, around 80% are singletons. Sequencing input: PBMCs. This chain uses TRBV2 with TRBJ1-2; TRBD1 is a possible D gene (6 bases). The origin of this receptor is a male donor in good health and CMV-seropositive. CDR3 sequence (DNA): TGTGCCAATACAGGGTCCTATGGCTACACCTTC. Its translation is CANTGSYGYTF.